Listed here are 13 T cell receptor beta chains from one sample, sequenced in a study of shared clonotypes between healthy human individuals. Using immunoSEQ multiplex PCR, the repertoire was profiled, and TCRdb retains in-frame clones only, with some absent. The sample has 1.4 million to 1.5 million clones, roughly 96% seen once; the top ten hold more than 0.9%. Material: naive CD4+ T cells sorted from blood. Subset here: CD45RA+ positively selected. The receptors stem from a man aged 25 to 40 in good health.

The chain joins TRBV6-4 to TRBJ2-7, with D possibly being TRBD2 (6 bases). CDR1 MRHNA and CDR2 SNTAGT come from the germline V gene. The V end was cut by 6 bases, the J end by 5 bases, with 23 bases between. This CDR3 comprises 16 residues. CDR3 sequence: CASSNLPGRTSDEQYF. Written as DNA, the CDR3 is TGTGCCAGCAGCAACCTTCCCGGGAGAACGTCGGACGAGCAGTACTTC.

The chain couples TRBV28 to TRBJ1-2, with D unresolved. The CDR3 is 13 residues long. V gave up 6 bases and J gave up 5 bases, with 13 bases separating them. Per germline, CDR1 MDHEN and CDR2 SYDVKM. CDR3 amino acids: CASSPVSGYGYTF. CDR3 nucleotides: TGTGCCAGCAGCCCGGTTAGTGGGTATGGCTACACCTTC.

V usage is TRBV7-2 and J usage is TRBJ2-5; D not certain. This CDR3 has 11 amino acids. The germline V and J ends were trimmed by 2 bases and 9 bases, with 7 bases remaining between them. CDR1 is SGHTA, CDR2 FQGNSA, per germline. CDR3 in DNA: TGTGCCAGCAGCTTAAGCTCGGCCCAGTACTTC. Residues: CASSLSSAQYF. The whole variable domain, filled in from reference TRBV7-2 and TRBJ2-5, reads GAGVSQSPSNKVTEKGKDVELRCDPISGHTALYWYRQSLGQGLEFLIYFQGNSAPDKSGLPSDRFSAERTGGSVSTLTIQRTQQEDSAVYLCASSLSSAQYFGPGTRLLVL.

This chain joins TRBV7-2 and TRBJ2-6; perhaps TRBD2 as D (5 bases). V lost 5 bases and J lost 3, with 11 bases in between. Germline loops: CDR1 SGHTA, CDR2 FQGNSA. CDR3 length: 15 residues. The CDR3 region has the DNA TGTGCCAGCAGCGTATTCGGGGTTGGGGCCAACGTCCTGACTTTC. It yields the protein CASSVFGVGANVLTF. Filled out from reference TRBV7-2 and TRBJ2-6, the complete variable domain reads GAGVSQSPSNKVTEKGKDVELRCDPISGHTALYWYRQSLGQGLEFLIYFQGNSAPDKSGLPSDRFSAERTGGSVSTLTIQRTQQEDSAVYLCASSVFGVGANVLTFGAGSRLTVL.

With regard to this clone: The same CDR3 also results from other DNA sequences found in this sample. The chain recombines TRBV28 with TRBJ2-3; D call uncertain. Germline CDR1 MDHEN, CDR2 SYDVKM. This CDR3 is built from 11 residues. V lost 3 bases and J 6 bases, leaving 4 bases between the germline ends. In nucleotides, the CDR3 is TGTGCCAGCAGTTTGTCCGATACGCAGTATTTT. Translation: CASSLSDTQYF.

The genes are TRBV5-1 and TRBJ2-5, with TRBD2 matching over 8 bases. The CDR3 contains 15 residues. The V gene's germline CDR1 is SGHRS and CDR2 YFSETQ. J lost 5 bases, V lost 1 base, and 7 bases had no gene match. CDR3 protein: CASSLTGGPVETQYF. Written as DNA, the CDR3 is TGCGCCAGCAGCTTGACGGGAGGGCCGGTCGAGACCCAGTACTTC.

V and J are TRBV15 and TRBJ2-3; TRBD2 agrees at 7 bases. The CDR3 has 17 residues. The germline V gene encodes CDR1 LNHNV and CDR2 YYDKDF (reference sequence). V shed 0 bases and J 4 bases; nucleotides not matched to a gene: 10. The CDR3 loop is CATSRDRGVSDPDTQYF. CDR3 DNA sequence: TGTGCCACCAGCAGAGATCGGGGGGTGAGCGACCCAGATACGCAGTATTTT.

The chain combines TRBV18 with TRBJ2-7; D ambiguous. V lost 2 bases, J lost 5 bases, and 10 bases lay in between. Germline CDR1 reads KGHSH; CDR2 reads LQKENI. This CDR3 has 13 residues. The CDR3 here is CASSPSLDDEQYF. In DNA, the CDR3 is TGTGCCAGCTCACCATCCCTGGACGACGAGCAGTACTTC.

V usage is TRBV5-4 and J usage is TRBJ2-7, with D possibly being TRBD1 (5 bases). The CDR3 loop spans 14 amino acids. Trimming stripped 0 bases from V and 3 bases from J, with 10 bases between. Germline lookup yields CDR1 SGHNT and CDR2 YYREEE (reference sequence). CDR3 sequence (DNA): TGTGCCAGCAGCTTGGGACAGCCACTCTACGAGCAGTACTTC. Encoded protein: CASSLGQPLYEQYF.

J is TRBJ1-2 and V is TRBV6-1, with 9 bases that match TRBD1. The trim removed 7 bases at V and 8 bases at J, leaving 11 bases unmatched. The CDR3 is 14 residues long. CDR1 is MNHNS and CDR2 is SASEGT in the germline V gene. As DNA, the CDR3 is TGTGCCAGCAATGGACAGGGGATGAGAGGCGGCTACACCTTC. Protein: CASNGQGMRGGYTF.

The chain carries TRBV7-2 and TRBJ2-7; 8 positions agree with TRBD1. The CDR3 runs to 14 residues. V trimming: 5 bases; J trimming: 6 bases; junction bases outside the gene matches: 9. Germline loops: CDR1 SGHTA, CDR2 FQGNSA. As DNA, the CDR3 is TGTGCCAGCAGCCCTCGAGTCGGACAGGGCGAGCAGTACTTC. Its protein is CASSPRVGQGEQYF.

The V gene is TRBV4-1, the J gene TRBJ2-5, with 7 positions matching TRBD1. The CDR3 is made up of 14 amino acids. Germline values: CDR1 MGHRA, CDR2 YSYEKL. With 6 bases clipped from V and 1 base from J, the junction kept 5 bases outside the gene matches. The CDR3 protein is CASSYRGPQETQYF. The CDR3 DNA reads TGCGCCAGCAGTTACAGGGGCCCCCAAGAGACCCAGTACTTC.

The chain is built from TRBV23-1 and TRBJ2-1; 10 positions agree with TRBD1. TRBV23-1 is identified as an open reading frame with a role that is uncertain. V gave up 2 bases and J gave up 9 bases; unmatched junction bases: 7. CDR3 length: 15 residues. The CDR3 spells CASSQTGTGVTEQFF. In nucleotides, the CDR3 is TGCGCCAGCAGTCAAACCGGGACAGGGGTCACTGAGCAGTTCTTC.